The source of this TCR beta chain is a study of glioma-infiltrating T cells. Using RNA template, CDR3s of TCR alpha and beta were amplified with iRepertoire arm-PCR. TCRdb called the multiplex PCR reads again in MiXCR, with one record for every CDR3 protein. The table has about 93,000 distinct CDR3 sequences, 40% seen once; the top ten hold approximately 38%. The CDR3 is made up of 14 amino acids. Losses at the gene ends were 4 bases for V and 4 bases for J; bases not matched to a gene: 8. Germline V lookup: CDR1 SGHRS, CDR2 YFSETQ. This clonotype came up many times. Its target is not known. The study's findings and limits: Above-expected tissue-blood divergence occurred in all gliomas, most in low-grade ones. Tissue and blood shared very few CDR3 sequences.

Sequenced: glioma tissue, nonneoplastic brain tissue, or PBMCs (not recorded which). This receptor was taken from a human donor with low-grade glioma or glioblastoma, undergoing nonglioma brain surgery, or in good health (not recorded which). The chain links TRBV5-1 to TRBJ2-7, with 7 bases that match TRBD1. CDR3 loop: CASSVDRVLYEQYF. Written as DNA, the CDR3 is TGCGCCAGCAGCGTAGACAGGGTATTATACGAGCAGTACTTC.